These T cell receptor beta chains were read from a single sample in a study of blood T cell repertoires in COVID-19. Data came from immunoSEQ multiplex PCR; TCRdb stores just in-frame clones and leaves some out. The top ten clones hold around 20% of a sample with approximately 120,000 clones, more than 75% of them seen once. Sequenced sample: peripheral blood. The receptors originated from a woman aged 50 to 60 who had recovered from COVID-19. Each CDR3 is given with its conserved first and last residue. Each record gives: clone size, V gene, J gene, D gene, CDR3 DNA, CDR3 protein. D genes are given only for firm matches. Clone size is stated in some rows and not others, as once, few, many or a class when expanded.

once,TRBV16,TRBJ1-6,.,TGTGCCAGCAGCCAACACAGGGTCAGTGGTGATTCACCCCTCCACTTT,CASSQHRVSGDSPLHF
.,TRBV29-1,TRBJ2-1,TRBD1,TGCAGGGCGACAGGGGGTTTCTACAATGAGCAGTTCTTC,CRATGGFYNEQFF
.,TRBV6-5,TRBJ1-2,TRBD1,TGTGCCAGCAGGGGGGACAGGCTGGACAGCTACACCTTC,CASRGDRLDSYTF
.,TRBV3-1/TRBV3-2,TRBJ2-2,.,TGTGCCAGCAGCCGACCAGGAGGTGGCAGGGAGCTGTTTTTT,CASSRPGGGRELFF
once,TRBV7-3,TRBJ2-1,TRBD2,TGTGCCAGCAGCTTAGGAGCGGGGGGTACTTTCTACAATGAGCAGTTCTTC,CASSLGAGGTFYNEQFF
.,TRBV11-2,TRBJ2-6,.,TGTGCCAGCAGTTTCTTACAGGGTCCCGGGGCCAACGTCCTGACTTTC,CASSFLQGPGANVLTF
once,TRBV2,TRBJ2-5,TRBD1,TGTGCCAGCAGTGAAAGAGGACAGGGGTTGGAGACCCAGTACTTC,CASSERGQGLETQYF
once,TRBV30,TRBJ1-1,.,TGTGCCTGGACCATGGGAGTGAACACTGAAGCTTTCTTT,CAWTMGVNTEAFF
.,TRBV4-2,TRBJ2-7,TRBD2,TGTGCCAGCAGCCCGGGACTAGCGGGCGGCGAGCAGTACTTC,CASSPGLAGGEQYF
once,TRBV27,TRBJ2-2,TRBD2,TGTGCCAGCGGGGCGGGGGGCACCGGGGAGCTGTTTTTT,CASGAGGTGELFF
once,TRBV5-1,TRBJ1-2,TRBD1,TGCGCCAGCAGCCCCGGACAGGGGGCTTACACCTTC,CASSPGQGAYTF
.,TRBV4-3,TRBJ1-5,.,TGCGCCAGCAGCCAAGACAGGGTTCAGCCCCAGCATTTT,CASSQDRVQPQHF
.,TRBV7-9,TRBJ2-5,.,TGTGCCAGCAGCTACGGAGGGGAAGAGACCCAGTACTTC,CASSYGGEETQYF